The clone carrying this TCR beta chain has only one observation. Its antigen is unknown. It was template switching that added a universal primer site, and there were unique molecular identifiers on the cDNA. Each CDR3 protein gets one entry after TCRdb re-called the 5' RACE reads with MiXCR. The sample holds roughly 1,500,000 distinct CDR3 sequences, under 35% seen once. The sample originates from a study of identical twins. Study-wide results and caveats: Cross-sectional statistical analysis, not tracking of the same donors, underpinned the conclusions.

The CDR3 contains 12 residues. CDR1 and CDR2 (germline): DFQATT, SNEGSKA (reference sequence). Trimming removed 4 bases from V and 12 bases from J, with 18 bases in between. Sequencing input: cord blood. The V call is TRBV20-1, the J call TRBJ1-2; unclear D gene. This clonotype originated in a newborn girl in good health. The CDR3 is CSAKHHDKWDTF. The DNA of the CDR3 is TGCAGTGCTAAGCACCACGACAAATGGGACACCTTC.